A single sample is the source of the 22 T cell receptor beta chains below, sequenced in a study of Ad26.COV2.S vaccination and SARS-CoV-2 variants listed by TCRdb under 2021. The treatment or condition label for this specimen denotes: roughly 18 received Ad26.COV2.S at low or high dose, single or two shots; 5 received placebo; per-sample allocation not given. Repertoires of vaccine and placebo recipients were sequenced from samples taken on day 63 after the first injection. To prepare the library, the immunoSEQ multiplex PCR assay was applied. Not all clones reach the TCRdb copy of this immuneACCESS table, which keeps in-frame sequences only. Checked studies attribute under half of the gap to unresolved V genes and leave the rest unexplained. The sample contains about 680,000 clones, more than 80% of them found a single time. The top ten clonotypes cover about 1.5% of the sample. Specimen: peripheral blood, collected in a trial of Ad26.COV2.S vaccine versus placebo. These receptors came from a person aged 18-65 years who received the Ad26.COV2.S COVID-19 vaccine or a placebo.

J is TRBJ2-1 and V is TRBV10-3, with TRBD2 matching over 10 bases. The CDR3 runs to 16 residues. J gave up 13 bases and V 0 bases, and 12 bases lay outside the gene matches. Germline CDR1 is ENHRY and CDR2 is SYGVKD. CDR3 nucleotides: TGTGCCATCAGTGAGTCGGGGCTAGCGGGAGTGGGGAGTCAGTTCTTC. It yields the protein CAISESGLAGVGSQFF.

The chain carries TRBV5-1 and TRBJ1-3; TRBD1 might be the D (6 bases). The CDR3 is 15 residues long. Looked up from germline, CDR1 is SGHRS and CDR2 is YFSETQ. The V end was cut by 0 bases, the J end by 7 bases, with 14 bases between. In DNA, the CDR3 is TGCGCCAGCAGCTTGGCCCAGGGGCTGGGGAACACCATATATTTT. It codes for CASSLAQGLGNTIYF.

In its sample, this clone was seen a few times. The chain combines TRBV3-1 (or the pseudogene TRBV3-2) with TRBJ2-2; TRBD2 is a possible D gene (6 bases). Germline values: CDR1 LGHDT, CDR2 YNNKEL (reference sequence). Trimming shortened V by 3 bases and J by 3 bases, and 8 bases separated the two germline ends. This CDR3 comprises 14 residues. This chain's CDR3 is CASSQGGYTGELFF. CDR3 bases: TGTGCCAGCAGCCAGGGAGGTTACACCGGGGAGCTGTTTTTT.

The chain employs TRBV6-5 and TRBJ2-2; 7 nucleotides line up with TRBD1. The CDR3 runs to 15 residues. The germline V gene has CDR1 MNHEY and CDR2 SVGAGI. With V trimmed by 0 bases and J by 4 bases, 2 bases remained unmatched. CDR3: CASSYSRGLTGELFF. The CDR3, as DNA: TGTGCCAGCAGTTACTCGAGGGGGCTCACCGGGGAGCTGTTTTTT.

The DNA of the CDR3 is TGCGCCAGCAGCCAAGAACCTAGCGGGGGCTTCAATGAGCAGTTCTTC. This codes for CASSQEPSGGFNEQFF. The rearrangement links TRBV4-3 to TRBJ2-1; 10 nucleotides agree with TRBD2. The CDR3 extends over 16 amino acids. Per germline, CDR1 LGHNA and CDR2 YSLEER. J lost 6 bases, V lost 0 bases, and 5 bases had no gene match.

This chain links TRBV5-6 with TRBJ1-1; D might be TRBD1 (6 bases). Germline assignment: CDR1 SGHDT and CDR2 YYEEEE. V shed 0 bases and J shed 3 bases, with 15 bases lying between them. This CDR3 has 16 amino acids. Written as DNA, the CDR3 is TGTGCCAGCAGCTTGGCCCCACAGGGTTGGGACACTGAAGCTTTCTTT. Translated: CASSLAPQGWDTEAFF.

The CDR3 loop is CASSPRDTTGELFF. The CDR3 DNA sequence: TGCGCCAGCAGCCCCCGGGACACCACCGGGGAGCTGTTTTTT. The chain employs TRBV5-1 and TRBJ2-2, with D possibly being TRBD1 (6 bases). Trimming removed 4 bases at V and 4 bases at J, with 11 bases between. The length of the CDR3 is 14 residues. CDR1 is SGHRS, CDR2 YFSETQ, per germline.

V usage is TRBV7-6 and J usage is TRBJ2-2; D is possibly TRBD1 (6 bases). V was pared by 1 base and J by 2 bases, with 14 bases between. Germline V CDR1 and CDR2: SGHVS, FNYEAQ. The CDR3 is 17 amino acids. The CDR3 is CASSLDAGDINTGELFF. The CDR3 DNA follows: TGTGCCAGCAGCTTAGACGCAGGGGACATTAACACCGGGGAGCTGTTTTTT.

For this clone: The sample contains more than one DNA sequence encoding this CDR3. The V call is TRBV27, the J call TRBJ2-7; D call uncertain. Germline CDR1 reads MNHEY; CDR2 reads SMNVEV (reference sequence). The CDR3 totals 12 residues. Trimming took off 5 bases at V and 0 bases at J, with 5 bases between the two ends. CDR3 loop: CASSPSSYEQYF. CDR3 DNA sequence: TGTGCCAGCAGTCCTAGCTCCTACGAGCAGTACTTC.

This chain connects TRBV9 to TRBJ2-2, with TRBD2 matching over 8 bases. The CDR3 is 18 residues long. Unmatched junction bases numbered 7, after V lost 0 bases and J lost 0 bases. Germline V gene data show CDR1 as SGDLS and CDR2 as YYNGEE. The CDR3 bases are TGTGCCAGCAGCGTAGTAGGGGCGGGGGGCCCGAACACCGGGGAGCTGTTTTTT. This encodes CASSVVGAGGPNTGELFF.

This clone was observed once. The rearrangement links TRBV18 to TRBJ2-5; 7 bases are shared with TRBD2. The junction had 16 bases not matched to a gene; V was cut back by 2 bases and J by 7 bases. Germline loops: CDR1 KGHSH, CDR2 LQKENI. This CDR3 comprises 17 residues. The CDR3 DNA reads TGTGCCAGCTCACCAATTGCCAGCGGGATGAACTTGGCGACCCAGTACTTC. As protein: CASSPIASGMNLATQYF.

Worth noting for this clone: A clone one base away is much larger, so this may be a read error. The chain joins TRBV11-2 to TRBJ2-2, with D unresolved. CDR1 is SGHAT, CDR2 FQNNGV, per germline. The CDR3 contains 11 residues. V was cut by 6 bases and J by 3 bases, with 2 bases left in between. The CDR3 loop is CASSYTGELFF. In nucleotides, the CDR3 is TGTGCCAGCAGTTACACCGGGGAGCTGTTTTTT.

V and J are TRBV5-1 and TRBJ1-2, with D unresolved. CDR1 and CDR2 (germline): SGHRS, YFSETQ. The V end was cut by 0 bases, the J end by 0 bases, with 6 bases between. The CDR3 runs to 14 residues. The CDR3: CASSLGVANYGYTF. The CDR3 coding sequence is TGCGCCAGCAGCTTGGGAGTTGCTAACTATGGCTACACCTTC.

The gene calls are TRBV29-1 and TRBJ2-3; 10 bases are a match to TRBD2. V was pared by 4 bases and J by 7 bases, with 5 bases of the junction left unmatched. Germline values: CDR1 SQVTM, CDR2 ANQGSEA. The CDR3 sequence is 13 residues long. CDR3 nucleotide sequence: TGCAGCGTTGCTAGCGGGGGCTCCAATACGCAGTATTTT. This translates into CSVASGGSNTQYF.

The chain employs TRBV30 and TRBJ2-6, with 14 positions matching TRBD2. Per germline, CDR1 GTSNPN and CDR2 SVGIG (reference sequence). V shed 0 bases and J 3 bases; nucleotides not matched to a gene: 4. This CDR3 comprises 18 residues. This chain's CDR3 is CAWSVWGLAGVGANVLTF. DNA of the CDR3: TGTGCCTGGAGTGTCTGGGGACTAGCGGGAGTTGGGGCCAACGTCCTGACTTTC.

CDR3 coding DNA: TGTGCCAGCAGCCAAGACAGAATCTACGAGCAGTACTTC. It yields the protein CASSQDRIYEQYF. This sequence joins TRBV3-1 (or the pseudogene TRBV3-2) and TRBJ2-7; D not certain. V lost 0 bases to trimming and J lost 3 bases, with 6 bases between them. This CDR3 contains 13 residues. CDR1 and CDR2 from the germline V gene are LGHDT and YNNKEL (reference sequence).

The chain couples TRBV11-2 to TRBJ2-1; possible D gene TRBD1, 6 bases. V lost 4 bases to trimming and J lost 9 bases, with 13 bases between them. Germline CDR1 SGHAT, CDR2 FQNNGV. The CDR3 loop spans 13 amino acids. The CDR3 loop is CASSSSLQGEQFF. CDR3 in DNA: TGTGCCAGCAGCTCCTCCCTACAGGGTGAGCAGTTCTTC.

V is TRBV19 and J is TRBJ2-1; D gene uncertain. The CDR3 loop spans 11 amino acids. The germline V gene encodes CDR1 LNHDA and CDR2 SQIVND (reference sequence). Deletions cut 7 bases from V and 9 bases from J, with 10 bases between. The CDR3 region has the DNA TGTGCCAGTAAAACCTCCGGTGAGCAGTTCTTC. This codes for CASKTSGEQFF.

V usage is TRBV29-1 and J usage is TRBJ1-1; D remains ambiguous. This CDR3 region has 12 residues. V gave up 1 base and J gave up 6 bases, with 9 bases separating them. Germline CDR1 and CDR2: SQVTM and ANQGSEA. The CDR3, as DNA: TGCAGCGTTGAAGGGCCACCCGCTGAAGCTTTCTTT. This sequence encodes CSVEGPPAEAFF.

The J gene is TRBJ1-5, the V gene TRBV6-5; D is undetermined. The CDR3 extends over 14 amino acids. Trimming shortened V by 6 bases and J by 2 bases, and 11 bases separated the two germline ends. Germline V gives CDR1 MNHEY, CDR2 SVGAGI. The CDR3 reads CASSSRKGNQPQHF. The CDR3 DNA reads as TGTGCCAGCAGCTCCCGGAAGGGCAATCAGCCCCAGCATTTT.

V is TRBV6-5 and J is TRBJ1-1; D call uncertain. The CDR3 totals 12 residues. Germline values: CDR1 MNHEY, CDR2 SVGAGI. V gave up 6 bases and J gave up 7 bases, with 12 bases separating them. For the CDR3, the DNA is TGTGCCAGCAGGGGGTGGAGGGATGAAGCTTTCTTT. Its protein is CASRGWRDEAFF.

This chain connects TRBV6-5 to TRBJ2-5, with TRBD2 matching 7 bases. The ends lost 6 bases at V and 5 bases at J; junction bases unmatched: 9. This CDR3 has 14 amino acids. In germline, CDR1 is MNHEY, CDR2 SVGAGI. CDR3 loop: CASREGLPEETQYF. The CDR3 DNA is TGTGCCAGCAGAGAGGGACTACCTGAGGAGACCCAGTACTTC.